This is a list of T cell receptor beta chains from one sample in a study of blood T cell repertoires in COVID-19. Here immunoSEQ multiplex PCR was the method, and the copy in TCRdb shows in-frame clones only, minus some. The table records some 69,000 clones, about 91% of them present only once. Sequenced: peripheral blood. These receptors originate from a woman aged 50 to 60 with active COVID-19. Both conserved end residues are part of each CDR3. A D gene is named only where the DNA matches it firmly. Some rows mark clone size as missing; the rest say once, few, many or name a class of expanded clone.

V gene	clone size	J gene	D gene	CDR3 DNA	CDR3 protein
TRBV5-6	NA	TRBJ1-2	NA	TGTGCCAGCAGCTTGGCAGGGAACAGCTATGGCTACACCTTC	CASSLAGNSYGYTF
TRBV15	NA	TRBJ1-2	TRBD1	TGTGCCACCAGCAGAGATGGGACAGCCTATGGCTACACCTTC	CATSRDGTAYGYTF
TRBV4-1	NA	TRBJ2-5	NA	TGCGCCAGCAGCCAAGGTCCGGCGGCCCAAGAGACCCAGTACTTC	CASSQGPAAQETQYF
TRBV10-3	NA	TRBJ1-3	TRBD1	TGTGCCATCGCTACAGGGGATGGCACCATATATTTT	CAIATGDGTIYF
TRBV5-1	NA	TRBJ1-3	TRBD1	TGCGCCAGCAGCTTGGAACGGCCTGGACAGGGAGGGAACACCATATATTTT	CASSLERPGQGGNTIYF
TRBV3-1/TRBV3-2	NA	TRBJ2-7	NA	TGTGCCAGCAGCCAAGTTGAGGGGGTACCGTACTTC	CASSQVEGVPYF
TRBV13	NA	TRBJ2-7	TRBD1	TGTGCCAGCAGCTCCTCGGGGACAGGGGTCTATCGGCAGTACTTC	CASSSSGTGVYRQYF
TRBV7-9	NA	TRBJ2-7	NA	TGTGCCAGCAGCGGACTTACCTCCTACGAGCAGTACTTC	CASSGLTSYEQYF
TRBV29-1	NA	TRBJ1-1	NA	TGCAGCGTTCTAAACCCGACGGGGAAGAACACTGAAGCTTTCTTT	CSVLNPTGKNTEAFF
TRBV10-3	NA	TRBJ2-7	TRBD1	TGTGCCATCTCTGGAGGGGACAGGCAACACTACGAGCAGTACTTC	CAISGGDRQHYEQYF
TRBV5-4	few	TRBJ1-2	TRBD1	TGTGCCAGCAGCTTGGCCGGGACAGGGGATTTATATGATGGCTACACCTTC	CASSLAGTGDLYDGYTF
TRBV7-9	once	TRBJ1-1	NA	TGTGCCAGCAGCCTAGTCGCAGGGTCGAAGAACACTGAAGCTTTCTTT	CASSLVAGSKNTEAFF
TRBV5-4	NA	TRBJ2-2	NA	TGTGCCAGCAGCTGGCTAGGGGCTGACACCGGGGAGCTGTTTTTT	CASSWLGADTGELFF
TRBV2	NA	TRBJ1-3	NA	TGTGCCAGCAGTGTGAGACGGGTCTCTGGAAACACCATATATTTT	CASSVRRVSGNTIYF
TRBV19	NA	TRBJ2-3	TRBD2	TGTGCCAGTAGCCCCTCGGGGGGGGCCGGAGATACGCAGTATTTT	CASSPSGGAGDTQYF
TRBV30	many	TRBJ1-2	TRBD1	TGTGCCTGGATGCCCCTCCCGACAGGGAATCGTGGCTACACCTTC	CAWMPLPTGNRGYTF
TRBV5-1	NA	TRBJ2-1	NA	TGCGCCAGCAGCTCGTGGTCGGGCAATGAGCAGTTCTTC	CASSSWSGNEQFF
TRBV7-9	NA	TRBJ2-1	NA	TGTGCCAGCAGCCATAGCGGCTACAATGAGCAGTTCTTC	CASSHSGYNEQFF
TRBV24-1	NA	TRBJ1-1	NA	TGTGCCACCCCGCTCCCCTCGAAGTTTACAGGGATGGGTTGCACTGAAGCTTTCTTT	CATPLPSKFTGMGCTEAFF
TRBV5-1	NA	TRBJ1-6	NA	TGCGCCAGCAGCTTGGAACGGGTGAATTCACCCCTCCACTTT	CASSLERVNSPLHF
TRBV10-3	once	TRBJ2-2	NA	TGTGCCATCAGTGTGGAGGGCCAGGCTCACGGGGAGCTGTTTTTT	CAISVEGQAHGELFF
TRBV27	NA	TRBJ1-6	TRBD1	TGTGCCAGCAGTTTGACAGGGGTCGATCGTTCACCCCTCCACTTT	CASSLTGVDRSPLHF
TRBV6-5	once	TRBJ1-2	TRBD1	TGTGCCAGCAGTTTCAGAGACAGGGAGGGCTACACCTTC	CASSFRDREGYTF
TRBV30	NA	TRBJ2-6	TRBD2	TGTGCCGCAACGCTAGCGGGAGGGCCAGGCGGGGCCAACGTCCTGACTTTC	CAATLAGGPGGANVLTF
TRBV6-1	NA	TRBJ2-6	NA	TGTGCCAGCAGTGAAATGAGCTCTGGGGCCAACGTCCTGACTTTC	CASSEMSSGANVLTF
TRBV27	few	TRBJ2-7	TRBD1	TGTGCCAGCAGTTTAGGTGGGCAGGGGGTCGACGAGCAGTACTTC	CASSLGGQGVDEQYF
TRBV7-2	NA	TRBJ2-3	NA	TGTGCCAGCAGCTTACGAGGGAGCACAGATACGCAGTATTTT	CASSLRGSTDTQYF
TRBV19	NA	TRBJ1-1	TRBD1	TGTGCCAGTAGTACCAGGACAGGGACGAACACTGAAGCTTTCTTT	CASSTRTGTNTEAFF
TRBV7-8	NA	TRBJ2-1	NA	TGTGCCAGCAGCTCCACCTTCTCCAGGGCTCATGAGCAGTTCTTC	CASSSTFSRAHEQFF
TRBV29-1	NA	TRBJ1-5	NA	TGCAGCGTTTCAAAAGGGGTTAATCAGCCCCAGCATTTT	CSVSKGVNQPQHF
TRBV7-9	NA	TRBJ1-2	TRBD1	TGTGCCAGCAGTTTGGGACAGCTCTATGGCTACACCTTC	CASSLGQLYGYTF
TRBV10-2	once	TRBJ2-1	TRBD2	TGCGCCAGCAGTGATCCGCTAGCGGGAGAGAATGAGCAGTTCTTC	CASSDPLAGENEQFF
TRBV7-9	NA	TRBJ1-1	TRBD1	TGTGCCAGCAGGCCACAGGGGGGGAACACTGAAGCTTTCTTT	CASRPQGGNTEAFF
TRBV18	once	TRBJ2-3	TRBD1	TGTGCCAGCTCACCACCCCGTCCAGGGGGAAGAGATACGCAGTATTTT	CASSPPRPGGRDTQYF
TRBV6-6	NA	TRBJ2-7	NA	TGTGCCAGCAGTGGGACTGCCTACGAGCAGTACTTC	CASSGTAYEQYF
TRBV7-3	NA	TRBJ2-1	TRBD2	TGTGCCAGCAGCCCCGGCGGGAGTAACGGTGAGCAGTTCTTC	CASSPGGSNGEQFF
TRBV20-1	few	TRBJ2-7	TRBD2	TGCAGTGCTAGTACCCCGGGGGAGGGCTACGAGCAGTACTTC	CSASTPGEGYEQYF
TRBV5-1	NA	TRBJ1-5	NA	TGCGCCAGCAGCCCTGGAACCCAGCGCCATCAGCCCCAGCATTTT	CASSPGTQRHQPQHF
TRBV28	NA	TRBJ1-1	NA	TGTGCCAGCGGCCCACATGAGGGATTGAACACTGAAGCTTTCTTT	CASGPHEGLNTEAFF
TRBV18	NA	TRBJ1-3	TRBD1	TGTGCCAGCTCATCGACAGGGGGCGCTGGAAACACCATATATTTT	CASSSTGGAGNTIYF